The 18 T cell receptor beta chains below all came from one sample that was sequenced in a study of cytomegalovirus exposure and HLA in healthy donors. It was with 60 Vbeta and 13 Jbeta primers that the PCR ran. Assay: immunoSEQ multiplex PCR; the TCRdb copy retains only in-frame clones and omits some. Here the sample spans about 150,000 clones, approximately 80% being singletons. Sample: PBMCs. The receptors were sampled from a woman aged 40 to 50 in good health and CMV-seropositive.

V and J are TRBV6-5 and TRBJ1-2; no clear D gene. V lost 7 bases and J lost 8, with 20 bases in between. This CDR3 is 14 amino acids long. The germline V gene has CDR1 MNHEY and CDR2 SVGAGI. The CDR3 coding sequence is TGTGCCAGCACCGAACGGAAGGCGGGTATGGGCTACACCTTC. Translated, it gives CASTERKAGMGYTF.

V is TRBV29-1 and J is TRBJ2-4, with TRBD1 matching 8 bases. With 3 bases clipped from V and 8 bases from J, the junction kept 3 bases outside the gene matches. CDR1 is SQVTM and CDR2 is ANQGSEA in the germline V gene. The CDR3 runs to 12 residues. This chain's CDR3 is CSVDVQGDIQYF. The CDR3 DNA follows: TGCAGCGTTGATGTACAGGGGGACATTCAGTACTTC.

The rearrangement joins TRBV6-1 to TRBJ1-2; 9 bases match TRBD1. The CDR3 runs 17 residues. Germline CDR1 and CDR2: MNHNS and SASEGT. The trim removed 4 bases at V and 4 bases at J, leaving 13 bases unmatched. The chain's CDR3 is CASSARTGVGDGYGYTF. The CDR3 nucleotides are TGTGCCAGCAGTGCCCGGACAGGGGTGGGAGATGGCTATGGCTACACCTTC.

CDR3 loop: CASRAGSGVKGGFTDTQYF. The CDR3 DNA reads TGTGCCAGCCGGGCGGGAAGCGGGGTCAAAGGGGGGTTCACAGATACGCAGTATTTT. The V and J genes are TRBV27 and TRBJ2-3; D possibly corresponds to TRBD2 (7 bases). Germline lookup yields CDR1 MNHEY and CDR2 SMNVEV (reference sequence). The CDR3 contains 19 residues. V was cut by 8 bases and J by 2 bases, with 29 bases left in between.

Points on this clone: This sample also contains other DNA sequences that code for the same CDR3. This chain connects TRBV11-2 to TRBJ2-7; a weak D match, TRBD2 (5 bases). This CDR3 is 15 amino acids long. Per germline, CDR1 SGHAT and CDR2 FQNNGV. Between the trimmed V and J ends, which lost 0 bases and 3 bases, there was a span of 12 bases. The CDR3 region is CASSLELAGDYEQYF. DNA for the CDR3: TGTGCCAGCAGCTTAGAGCTGGCCGGGGACTACGAGCAGTACTTC.

The rearrangement uses TRBV30 and TRBJ1-1, with 8 bases lining up with TRBD1. The CDR3 is 11 amino acids. Germline V gives CDR1 GTSNPN, CDR2 SVGIG (reference sequence). The trim removed 3 bases at V and 8 bases at J, leaving 2 bases unmatched. CDR3 in DNA: TGTGCCTGGAGGGGACAGGCGGAAGCTTTCTTT. As protein: CAWRGQAEAFF.

The chain couples TRBV27 to TRBJ2-7, with 7 bases identical to TRBD1. Germline values: CDR1 MNHEY, CDR2 SMNVEV (reference sequence). V gave up 2 bases and J gave up 3 bases; unmatched junction bases: 7. There are 15 residues in the CDR3. The CDR3 spells CASSLKVDRDYEQYF. In nucleotides, the CDR3 is TGTGCCAGCAGTTTAAAGGTTGACAGGGACTACGAGCAGTACTTC.

V usage is TRBV5-4 and J usage is TRBJ1-3; perhaps TRBD1 as D (6 bases). The CDR3 extends over 19 amino acids. Germline-derived CDR1 and CDR2 are SGHNT and YYREEE (reference sequence). V was pared by 1 base and J by 0 bases, with 20 bases between. The CDR3 DNA reads TGTGCCAGCAGCTTGCCCCTTACAGGGCCAGAGAGCTCTGGAAACACCATATATTTT. Translation: CASSLPLTGPESSGNTIYF.

This chain uses TRBV9 with TRBJ2-1; D may be TRBD1 (5 bases). The germline V gene encodes CDR1 SGDLS and CDR2 YYNGEE. With 3 bases removed from V and 4 bases from J, the gap between germline ends came to 11 bases. The length of the CDR3 is 14 residues. The CDR3 here is CASSGAAGYNEQFF. The CDR3 DNA follows: TGTGCCAGCAGCGGGGCGGCAGGGTACAATGAGCAGTTCTTC.

The V and J genes are TRBV4-1 and TRBJ1-2, with D tentatively TRBD1 (5 bases). The CDR3 covers 14 residues. Trimming removed 0 bases from V and 7 bases from J, with 12 bases in between. Germline V gives CDR1 MGHRA, CDR2 YSYEKL. The chain's CDR3 is CASSQDPGRSGYTF. CDR3 DNA: TGCGCCAGCAGCCAAGATCCAGGGCGGAGTGGCTACACCTTC.

The chain combines TRBV7-2 with TRBJ2-1; TRBD2 is a possible D gene (6 bases). The CDR3 contains 16 residues. CDR1 is SGHTA, CDR2 FQGNSA, per germline. V lost 3 bases, J lost 0 bases, and 12 bases lay in between. This CDR3 is CASSLSPGSSYNEQFF. DNA of the CDR3: TGTGCCAGCAGCTTGTCACCCGGGAGCTCCTACAATGAGCAGTTCTTC.

The chain recombines TRBV5-1 with TRBJ1-1; D gene uncertain. Germline-derived CDR1 and CDR2 are SGHRS and YFSETQ. The V end lost 5 bases, the J end lost 4 bases, and 12 bases lay between the germline ends. CDR3 size: 13 residues. DNA of the CDR3: TGCGCCAGCAGGGTGGGCCCCGGCACTGAAGCTTTCTTT. It specifies CASRVGPGTEAFF. The variable domain in full, completed from reference TRBV5-1 and TRBJ1-1, reads KAGVTQTPRYLIKTRGQQVTLSCSPISGHRSVSWYQQTPGQGLQFLFEYFSETQRNKGNFPGRFSGRQFSNSRSEMNVSTLELGDSALYLCASRVGPGTEAFFGQGTRLTVV.

This chain uses TRBV19 with TRBJ2-1, with 14 nucleotides matching TRBD2. V lost 2 bases, J lost 9 bases, and 6 bases stayed unmatched. The germline gives CDR1 LNHDA, CDR2 SQIVND (reference sequence). The CDR3 has 16 amino acids. The CDR3 DNA is TGTGCCAGTAGTATAAGGACTAGCGGGAGGAGGGGTGAGCAGTTCTTC. Translated: CASSIRTSGRRGEQFF.

This chain uses TRBV30 with TRBJ2-3; 7 bases match TRBD2. Germline CDR1 GTSNPN, CDR2 SVGIG (reference sequence). The trim removed 0 bases at V and 0 bases at J, leaving 3 bases unmatched. The CDR3 has 15 amino acids. The CDR3 DNA is TGTGCCTGGAGTGTAGCGGGACTTAGCACAGATACGCAGTATTTT. This encodes CAWSVAGLSTDTQYF.

The chain employs TRBV9 and TRBJ2-5; a weak D match, TRBD2 (5 bases). The CDR3 covers 15 residues. Looked up from germline, CDR1 is SGDLS and CDR2 is YYNGEE. Trimming removed 2 bases from V and 5 bases from J, with 16 bases in between. CDR3 in amino acids: CASSVGAAWEETQYF. The CDR3 DNA reads TGTGCCAGCAGCGTGGGAGCGGCCTGGGAGGAGACCCAGTACTTC. Full variable domain (missing parts from reference TRBV9 and TRBJ2-5): DSGVTQTPKHLITATGQRVTLRCSPRSGDLSVYWYQQSLDQGLQFLIQYYNGEERAKGNILERFSAQQFPDLHSELNLSSLELGDSALYFCASSVGAAWEETQYFGPGTRLLVL.

V is TRBV10-3 and J is TRBJ2-7; D is undetermined. Trimming removed 8 bases at V and 3 bases at J, with 11 bases between. The CDR3 totals 12 residues. Germline V CDR1 and CDR2: ENHRY, SYGVKD. The CDR3 coding sequence is TGTGCCATCGGTCTGGCCGTCTACGAGCAGTACTTC. Protein product: CAIGLAVYEQYF.

This clone was observed once. The chain is built from TRBV7-9 and TRBJ1-3; 8 bases align to TRBD1. Germline V CDR1 and CDR2: SEHNR, FQNEAQ (reference sequence). This CDR3 has 17 amino acids. Unmatched junction bases numbered 8, after V lost 1 base and J lost 3 bases. As DNA, the CDR3 is TGTGCCAGCAGCTTAGTTGTGACAGGGGATGGTGGAAACACCATATATTTT. This encodes CASSLVVTGDGGNTIYF.

The CDR3 nucleotides read TGTGCCAGCAGCAAGGATTGGGGGGGACACCTCCCCTCCGATGGCTACACCTTC. Translation gives CASSKDWGGHLPSDGYTF. V is TRBV21-1 and J is TRBJ1-2. TRBV21-1 is classified as a pseudogene. The CDR3 is 18 residues long.